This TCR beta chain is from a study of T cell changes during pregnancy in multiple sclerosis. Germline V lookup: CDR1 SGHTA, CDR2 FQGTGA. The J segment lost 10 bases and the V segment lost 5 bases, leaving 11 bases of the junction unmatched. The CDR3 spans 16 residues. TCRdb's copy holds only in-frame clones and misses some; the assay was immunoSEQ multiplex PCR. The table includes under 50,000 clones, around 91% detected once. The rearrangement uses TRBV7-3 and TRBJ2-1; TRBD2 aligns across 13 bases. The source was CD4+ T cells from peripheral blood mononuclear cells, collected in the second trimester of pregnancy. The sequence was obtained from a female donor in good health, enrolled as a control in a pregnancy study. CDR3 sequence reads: CASSPHRGLAGVEQFF. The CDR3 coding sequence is TGTGCCAGCAGCCCACACCGCGGACTAGCGGGGGTGGAGCAGTTCTTC.